Listed here is a single T cell receptor (beta chain). These data belong to a study of blood T cell repertoires in COVID-19. Looking at the study overall: The United States, Italy and Spain supplied acute and convalescent COVID-19 samples.

CDR3 size: 13 residues. J lost 7 bases, V lost 3 bases, and 1 base had no gene match. Authors' methods: By means of reference gene primer amplification, nucleated cell counts were estimated. TCRdb's table, derived via immunoSEQ multiplex PCR, lists solely in-frame clones and lacks some. V and J calls and clone size are those listed in that table; D and trimming were worked out from the DNA. The sample has roughly 16,000 clones; 89% are singletons. This receptor was taken from a human donor in a cohort sampled during active COVID-19. The J gene is TRBJ2-7, the V gene TRBV12-3 or TRBV12-4, with TRBD2 matching 12 bases. Sample: peripheral blood. CDR3 nucleotides: TGTGCCAGCAGTTTCGGACTAGCGGGGGAGCAGTACTTC. Translating gives CASSFGLAGEQYF.